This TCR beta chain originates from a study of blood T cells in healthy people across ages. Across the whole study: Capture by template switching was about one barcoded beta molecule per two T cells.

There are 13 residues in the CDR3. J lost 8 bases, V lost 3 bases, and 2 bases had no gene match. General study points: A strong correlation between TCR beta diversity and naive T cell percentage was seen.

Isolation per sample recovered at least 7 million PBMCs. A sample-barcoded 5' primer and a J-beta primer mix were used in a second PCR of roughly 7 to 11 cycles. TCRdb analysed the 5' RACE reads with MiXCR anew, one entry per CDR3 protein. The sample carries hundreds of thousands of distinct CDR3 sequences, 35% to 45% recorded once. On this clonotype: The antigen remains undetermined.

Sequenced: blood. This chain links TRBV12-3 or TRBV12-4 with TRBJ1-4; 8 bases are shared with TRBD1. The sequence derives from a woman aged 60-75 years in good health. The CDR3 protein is CASSFGQGEKLFF. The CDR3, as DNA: TGTGCCAGCAGTTTCGGACAGGGAGAAAAACTGTTTTTT.